These 30 T cell receptor beta chains share one sample of origin, sequenced in a study of T cell clonotyping in hematopoietic cell transplantation. Produced via immunoSEQ multiplex PCR; TCRdb's table is partial and in-frame only. The sample carries about 11,000 clones, around 90% recorded once. Sequenced: peripheral blood mononuclear cells. Receptors were obtained from a woman in her forties or fifties in good health. Some clones in this sample may be carry-over from other donors' samples.

This clone was observed a handful of times. The chain carries TRBV11-2 and TRBJ2-7; D remains ambiguous. Looked up from germline, CDR1 is SGHAT and CDR2 is FQNNGV. V was shortened by 2 bases and J by 3 bases, with 8 bases between the two germline ends. The CDR3 is 13 amino acids. Written as DNA, the CDR3 is TGTGCCAGCAGCTTATTAGCAAACTACGAGCAGTACTTC. Translated: CASSLLANYEQYF.

V is TRBV6-1 and J is TRBJ2-5; TRBD2 agrees at 7 bases. CDR3 length equals 14 residues. V dropped 4 bases and J dropped 2; count of bases not matched to a gene: 4. The germline V gene has CDR1 MNHNS and CDR2 SASEGT. The CDR3 reads CASSVSGQQETQYF. DNA for the CDR3: TGTGCCAGCAGTGTTAGCGGGCAACAAGAGACCCAGTACTTC.

The gene calls are TRBV30 and TRBJ2-4; 10 nucleotides agree with TRBD2. The germline V gene encodes CDR1 GTSNPN and CDR2 SVGIG (reference sequence). Trimming at V came to 3 bases and at J to 0 bases, leaving 5 bases not matched to a gene. The CDR3 covers 16 residues. The DNA for the CDR3 is TGTGCCTGGAGCCCACGACTAGCGGGAGCCAAAAACATTCAGTACTTC. This sequence encodes CAWSPRLAGAKNIQYF.

The chain couples TRBV5-1 to TRBJ2-7, with D maybe TRBD1 (5 bases). Germline CDR1 reads SGHRS; CDR2 reads YFSETQ. The V gene lost 0 bases and the J gene lost 7 bases, with 8 bases spanning the gap. The CDR3 runs to 12 residues. The DNA of the CDR3 is TGCGCCAGCAGCTTGGAAGGGGAAGAGCAGTACTTC. It encodes CASSLEGEEQYF.

The chain combines TRBV5-1 with TRBJ1-2; 9 nucleotides line up with TRBD1. CDR1 is SGHRS and CDR2 is YFSETQ in the germline V gene. J gave up 5 bases and V 0 bases, and 5 bases lay outside the gene matches. This CDR3 spans 15 amino acids. CDR3 amino acids: CASSLALGQGYGYTF. In DNA, the CDR3 is TGCGCCAGCAGCTTGGCCCTGGGACAGGGATATGGCTACACCTTC.

The V and J genes are TRBV29-1 and TRBJ1-2; the match to TRBD1 covers 7 bases. The CDR3 runs 14 residues. The J segment lost 0 bases and the V segment lost 6 bases, leaving 7 bases of the junction unmatched. The V gene's germline CDR1 is SQVTM and CDR2 ANQGSEA. The CDR3 coding sequence is TGCAGCGTCTTGACAGGGATGTCTAACTATGGCTACACCTTC. As protein: CSVLTGMSNYGYTF.

In DNA, the CDR3 is TGTGCCAGCAGTTTATTATGGACTAGCGGCTACGAGCAGTACTTC. Its translation: CASSLLWTSGYEQYF. V is TRBV28 and J is TRBJ2-7; 10 bases match TRBD2. Trimming cost V 1 base and J 3 bases; bases outside gene matches: 3. The CDR3 has 15 amino acids. Germline CDR1 and CDR2: MDHEN and SYDVKM. Combining the CDR3 with reference TRBV28 and TRBJ2-7 gives the whole variable domain DVKVTQSSRYLVKRTGEKVFLECVQDMDHENMFWYRQDPGLGLRLIYFSYDVKMKEKGDIPEGYSVSREKKERFSLILESASTNQTSMYLCASSLLWTSGYEQYFGPGTRLTVT.

V gene TRBV10-3 combines with J gene TRBJ2-1; 8 nucleotides line up with TRBD1. The CDR3 loop spans 15 amino acids. In germline, CDR1 is ENHRY, CDR2 SYGVKD. The trim removed 4 bases at V and 4 bases at J, leaving 6 bases unmatched. This CDR3 reads CAISASGGQYNEQFF. Written as DNA, the CDR3 is TGTGCCATCAGTGCGTCAGGGGGCCAATACAATGAGCAGTTCTTC.

The table lists this clone with a few counts. The chain carries TRBV5-1 and TRBJ1-1; 7 positions match TRBD1. The CDR3 length is 15 residues. Germline CDR1 reads SGHRS; CDR2 reads YFSETQ. J lost 10 bases, V lost 0 bases, and 12 bases had no gene match. The CDR3, as DNA: TGCGCCAGCAGCTTGGTAGGGGGCGATTCAAGAGGAGCTTTCTTT. This encodes CASSLVGGDSRGAFF.

DNA of the CDR3: TGTGCCAGTAGTCTACGGCGGGCGGAGGACAGGGCATACGAGCAGTACTTC. Protein sequence: CASSLRRAEDRAYEQYF. J is TRBJ2-7 and V is TRBV19, with 8 positions matching TRBD1. CDR3 size: 17 residues. The V and J ends lost 5 bases and 4 bases, in that order; junction bases with no gene match: 16. Per the germline V gene, CDR1 is LNHDA and CDR2 is SQIVND (reference sequence).

The V and J genes are TRBV9 and TRBJ1-4; D remains ambiguous. Germline CDR1 reads SGDLS; CDR2 reads YYNGEE. The CDR3 is 14 amino acids. V shed 2 bases and J shed 3 bases, with 8 bases lying between them. CDR3 nucleotides: TGTGCCAGCAGCGTCGACCCGTCTAATGAAAAACTGTTTTTT. Its protein is CASSVDPSNEKLFF. Variable domain in full (rest from reference TRBV9 and TRBJ1-4): DSGVTQTPKHLITATGQRVTLRCSPRSGDLSVYWYQQSLDQGLQFLIQYYNGEERAKGNILERFSAQQFPDLHSELNLSSLELGDSALYFCASSVDPSNEKLFFGSGTQLSVL.

The rearrangement links TRBV4-3 to TRBJ2-5; D is perhaps TRBD1 or TRBD2 (6 bases each). The CDR3 spans 14 residues. V was trimmed by 1 base and J by 5 bases, leaving 11 bases between them. In germline, CDR1 is LGHNA, CDR2 YSLEER. The CDR3 DNA reads as TGCGCCAGCAGCCAAGCGGGGGCCGGGGAGACCCAGTACTTC. It codes for CASSQAGAGETQYF.

The rearrangement joins TRBV29-1 to TRBJ1-1; D may be TRBD1 (6 bases). From germline, CDR1 is SQVTM and CDR2 ANQGSEA. The length of the CDR3 is 18 residues. Trimming removed 0 bases at V and 0 bases at J, with 20 bases between. The CDR3 protein is CSVEDRLSGRGVNTEAFF. Here the CDR3 DNA reads TGCAGCGTTGAAGATCGATTGAGCGGAAGGGGGGTGAACACTGAAGCTTTCTTT.

The chain joins TRBV11-2 to TRBJ2-7; 8 positions agree with TRBD2. There are 14 residues in the CDR3. V shed 5 bases, J shed 3 bases, and the junction held 6 bases outside the gene matches. The germline CDR1 and CDR2 sequences are SGHAT and FQNNGV. CDR3 protein: CASSRGTRGYEQYF. The CDR3 coding sequence is TGTGCCAGCAGCCGAGGGACTAGAGGCTACGAGCAGTACTTC.

This clone was detected once. The V gene is TRBV7-3, the J gene TRBJ2-5; the match to TRBD2 covers 7 bases. J was trimmed by 4 bases and V by 0 bases; bases with no gene match: 5. This CDR3 has 15 amino acids. Germline CDR1 SGHTA, CDR2 FQGTGA. DNA for the CDR3: TGTGCCAGCAGCTTAACGTGGGAGGGCTCAGAGACCCAGTACTTC. Translating it yields CASSLTWEGSETQYF.

The rearrangement links TRBV2 to TRBJ2-2; either TRBD1 or TRBD2 may supply D (6 bases each). V lost 4 bases and J lost 7, with 16 bases in between. The CDR3 has 15 amino acids. CDR1 and CDR2 (germline): SNHLY, FYNNEI. CDR3 sequence reads: CASSGEGGYGGELFF. The CDR3 DNA follows: TGTGCCAGCAGTGGAGAGGGGGGCTATGGCGGGGAGCTGTTTTTT.

This rearrangement joins TRBV14 to TRBJ2-1; 11 nucleotides line up with TRBD2. V dropped 3 bases and J dropped 13; count of bases not matched to a gene: 11. CDR3 length equals 15 residues. Germline V gives CDR1 SGHDN, CDR2 FVKESK. CDR3 loop: CASSQILAGGLDQFF. As DNA, the CDR3 is TGTGCCAGCAGCCAGATCCTAGCGGGGGGCCTCGATCAGTTCTTC.

V and J are TRBV5-1 and TRBJ2-3; possibly TRBD2 for D (6 bases). CDR3 length: 18 amino acids. Germline values: CDR1 SGHRS, CDR2 YFSETQ. The V end lost 3 bases, the J end lost 0 bases, and 20 bases lay between the germline ends. DNA of the CDR3: TGCGCCAGCAGCTCCGGGCGGGGTGTAGGGGCTAGCACAGATACGCAGTATTTT. Protein sequence: CASSSGRGVGASTDTQYF.

The chain uses TRBV2 and TRBJ2-7; 8 bases line up with TRBD2. J was trimmed by 4 bases and V by 5 bases; bases with no gene match: 4. From germline, CDR1 is SNHLY and CDR2 FYNNEI. This CDR3 contains 13 residues. CDR3 protein: CASSLAGGYEQYF. For the CDR3, the DNA is TGTGCCAGCAGTCTGGCGGGGGGTTACGAGCAGTACTTC.

About this clone: The germline gene is not matched at one end of the junction; a read error may be the cause. The rearrangement links TRBV7-6 to TRBJ2-3, with 10 positions matching TRBD2. The CDR3 is made up of 13 amino acids. CDR1 and CDR2 (germline): SGHVS, FNYEAQ. The CDR3 region has the DNA TGTGCCAGCAGCTTGGACCCGGGACTAGCGAGCTCATTT. It translates to CASSLDPGLASSF.

This sequence joins TRBV6-6 and TRBJ1-5, with 8 bases matching TRBD1. This CDR3 region has 14 residues. The J segment lost 7 bases and the V segment lost 6 bases, leaving 8 bases of the junction unmatched. CDR1 is MNHNY, CDR2 SVGAGI, per germline (reference sequence). Here the CDR3 reads CASRTGTGVQPQHF. The CDR3 bases are TGTGCCAGCAGAACGGGGACAGGCGTCCAGCCCCAGCATTTT.

CDR3 DNA: TGTGCCTGGAGTCTACCTGGGCTCGAAGCTTTCTTT. Protein: CAWSLPGLEAFF. The chain recombines TRBV30 with TRBJ1-1; D not resolved. The length of the CDR3 is 12 residues. Trimming pared 2 bases from V and 8 bases from J, leaving 12 bases between. CDR1 and CDR2 from the germline V gene are GTSNPN and SVGIG (reference sequence).

The chain has TRBV11-1 and TRBJ1-1, with D perhaps TRBD1 (5 bases). Per germline, CDR1 SGHAT and CDR2 FQDESV (reference sequence). Trimming removed 5 bases at V and 3 bases at J, with 16 bases between. This CDR3 is built from 15 residues. CDR3 sequence (DNA): TGTGCCAGCAGCCCGGGGGGTAGCGGACACACTGAAGCTTTCTTT. Translation: CASSPGGSGHTEAFF. The complete variable domain, with remaining parts taken from reference TRBV11-1 and TRBJ1-1, reads EAEVAQSPRYKITEKSQAVAFWCDPISGHATLYWYRQILGQGPELLVQFQDESVVDDSQLPKDRFSAERLKGVDSTLKIQPAELGDSAMYLCASSPGGSGHTEAFFGQGTRLTVV.

The chain couples TRBV28 to TRBJ2-5; 7 bases fit TRBD1. The ends lost 5 bases at V and 0 bases at J; junction bases unmatched: 3. The CDR3 has 14 residues. Germline CDR1 and CDR2: MDHEN and SYDVKM. CDR3 sequence (DNA): TGTGCCAGCAGTGACAGGGAGTACCAAGAGACCCAGTACTTC. This translates into CASSDREYQETQYF.

The chain couples TRBV7-2 to TRBJ2-5, with D maybe TRBD2 (5 bases). The CDR3 consists of 14 residues. The germline gives CDR1 SGHTA, CDR2 FQGNSA. V gave up 7 bases and J gave up 3 bases, with 15 bases separating them. The CDR3 spells CASTRAVQEETQYF. DNA of the CDR3: TGTGCCAGCACCAGAGCGGTACAAGAAGAGACCCAGTACTTC.

This chain joins TRBV7-9 and TRBJ1-1, with D hard to call. This CDR3 has 14 residues. V gave up 5 bases and J gave up 0 bases, with 10 bases separating them. Germline CDR1 SEHNR, CDR2 FQNEAQ (reference sequence). CDR3 sequence reads: CASSQRNMNTEAFF. CDR3 nucleotide sequence: TGTGCCAGCAGCCAACGGAACATGAACACTGAAGCTTTCTTT. Based on the CDR3 plus reference TRBV7-9 and TRBJ1-1, the full variable domain is DTGVSQNPRHKITKRGQNVTFRCDPISEHNRLYWYRQTLGQGPEFLTYFQNEAQLEKSRLLSDRFSAERPKGSFSTLEIQRTEQGDSAMYLCASSQRNMNTEAFFGQGTRLTVV.

V usage is TRBV27 and J usage is TRBJ1-2, with 7 bases lining up with TRBD1. The V gene end was trimmed by 6 bases and the J gene end by 4 bases; junction bases not matched to a gene: 8. The germline CDR1 and CDR2 sequences are MNHEY and SMNVEV (reference sequence). This CDR3 comprises 14 residues. The CDR3 coding sequence is TGTGCCAGCAGGACACCGGGACAGATCTATGGCTACACCTTC. It codes for CASRTPGQIYGYTF.

In nucleotides, the CDR3 is TGTGCCAGCCAAGAAGGTTTTACAGATAGGGCGTATTTT. Translated: CASQEGFTDRAYF. V is TRBV25-1 and J is TRBJ2-3; D is ambiguous. The V gene lost 8 bases and the J gene lost 14 bases, with 23 bases spanning the gap. The germline gives CDR1 MGHDK, CDR2 SYGVNS. This CDR3 has 13 amino acids.

This chain uses TRBV2 with TRBJ2-5, with D perhaps matching TRBD1 (6 bases). CDR1 SNHLY and CDR2 FYNNEI come from the germline V gene. This CDR3 has 14 amino acids. V was pared by 2 bases and J by 5 bases, with 12 bases between. The CDR3 is CASSESQGRETQYF. The CDR3 region has the DNA TGTGCCAGCAGTGAATCACAGGGTCGGGAGACCCAGTACTTC.

The chain carries TRBV6-4 and TRBJ2-3; D gene unclear. Germline V gene sequence: CDR1 MRHNA, CDR2 SNTAGT. This CDR3 comprises 14 residues. V dropped 0 bases and J dropped 0 bases, with 4 bases sitting between them. The chain's CDR3 is CASSDSVSTDTQYF. The CDR3 DNA follows: TGTGCCAGCAGTGACTCGGTCAGCACAGATACGCAGTATTTT.